Included here is one TCR beta chain sequence, with context. Under the authors' procedure: Researchers report that nucleated cell counts were estimated from reference gene primer amplification. Produced via immunoSEQ multiplex PCR; TCRdb's table is partial and in-frame only. The V and J calls and clone size come from that table; D and trimming were worked out from the DNA. The sample includes roughly 330,000 clones, roughly 87% seen only once; the top ten take approximately 9.3%. While infection was still active, Seattle patients were enrolled and then followed longitudinally. The data stem from a study of blood T cell repertoires in COVID-19. Turning to the study itself: Acute and convalescent COVID-19 samples came from the United States, Italy and Spain. T cells, B-cell-depleted T cells, or PBMCs supplied cDNA or gDNA.

Per the germline V gene, CDR1 is MDHEN and CDR2 is SYDVKM. V was shortened by 1 base and J by 6 bases, with 10 bases between the two germline ends. This CDR3 has 14 amino acids. Sequencing was performed on peripheral blood. The receptor was isolated from a man aged 25 to 40 with COVID-19, enrolled during active disease. The chain couples TRBV28 to TRBJ1-5; D unclear. The CDR3 nucleotides are TGTGCCAGCAGTTTATTCGAGTCGGGTCAGCCCCAGCATTTT. Translation: CASSLFESGQPQHF. The full variable domain, rest sourced from reference TRBV28 and TRBJ1-5, is DVKVTQSSRYLVKRTGEKVFLECVQDMDHENMFWYRQDPGLGLRLIYFSYDVKMKEKGDIPEGYSVSREKKERFSLILESASTNQTSMYLCASSLFESGQPQHFGDGTRLSIL.